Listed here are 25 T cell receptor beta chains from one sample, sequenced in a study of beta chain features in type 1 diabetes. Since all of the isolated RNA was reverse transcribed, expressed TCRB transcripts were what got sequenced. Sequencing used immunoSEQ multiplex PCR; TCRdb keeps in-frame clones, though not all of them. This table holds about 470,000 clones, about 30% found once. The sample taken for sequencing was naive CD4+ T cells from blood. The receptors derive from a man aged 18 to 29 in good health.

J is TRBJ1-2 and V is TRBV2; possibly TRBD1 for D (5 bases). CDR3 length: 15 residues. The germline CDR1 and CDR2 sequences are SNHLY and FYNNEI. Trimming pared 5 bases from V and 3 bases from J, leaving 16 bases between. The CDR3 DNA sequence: TGTGCCAGCAGTAACCTCCTAATGACAGACTATGGCTACACCTTC. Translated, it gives CASSNLLMTDYGYTF.

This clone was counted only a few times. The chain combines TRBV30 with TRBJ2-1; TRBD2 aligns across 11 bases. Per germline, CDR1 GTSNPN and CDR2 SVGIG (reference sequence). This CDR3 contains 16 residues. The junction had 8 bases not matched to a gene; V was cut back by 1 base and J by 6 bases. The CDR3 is CAWSEQLAGARNEQFF. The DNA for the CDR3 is TGTGCCTGGAGTGAACAACTAGCGGGAGCCCGCAATGAGCAGTTCTTC. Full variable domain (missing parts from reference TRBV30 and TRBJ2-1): SQTIHQWPATLVQPVGSPLSLECTVEGTSNPNLYWYRQAAGRGLQLLFYSVGIGQISSEVPQNLSASRPQDRQFILSSKKLLLSDSGFYLCAWSEQLAGARNEQFFGPGTRLTVL.

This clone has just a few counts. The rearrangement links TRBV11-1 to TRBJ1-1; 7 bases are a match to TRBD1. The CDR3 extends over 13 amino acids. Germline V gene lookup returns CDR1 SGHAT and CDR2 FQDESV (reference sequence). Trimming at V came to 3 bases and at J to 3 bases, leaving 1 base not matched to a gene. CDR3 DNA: TGTGCCAGCAGCTTTACAGGGGACACTGAAGCTTTCTTT. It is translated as CASSFTGDTEAFF.

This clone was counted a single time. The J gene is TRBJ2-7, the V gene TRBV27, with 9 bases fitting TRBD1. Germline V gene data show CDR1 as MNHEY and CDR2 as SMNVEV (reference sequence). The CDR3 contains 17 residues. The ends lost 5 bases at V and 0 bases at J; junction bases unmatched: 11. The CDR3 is CASSPTPGQGSSYEQYF. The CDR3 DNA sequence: TGTGCCAGCAGTCCCACTCCGGGACAGGGAAGCTCCTACGAGCAGTACTTC.

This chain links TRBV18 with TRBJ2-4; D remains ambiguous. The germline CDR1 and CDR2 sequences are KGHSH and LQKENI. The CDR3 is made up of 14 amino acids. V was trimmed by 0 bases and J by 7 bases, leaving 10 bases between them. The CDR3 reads CASSPPALGNIQYF. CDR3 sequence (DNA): TGTGCCAGCTCACCACCGGCATTGGGGAACATTCAGTACTTC.

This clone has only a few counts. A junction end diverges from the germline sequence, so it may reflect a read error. The CDR3 sequence is CASRLAGGPNEQFF. The CDR3 bases are TGTGCCAGCAGGTTAGCGGGAGGGCCGAATGAGCAGTTCTTC. V usage is TRBV7-2 and J usage is TRBJ2-1; 11 bases agree with TRBD2. The CDR3 has 14 residues. CDR1 is SGHTA and CDR2 is FQGNSA in the germline V gene.

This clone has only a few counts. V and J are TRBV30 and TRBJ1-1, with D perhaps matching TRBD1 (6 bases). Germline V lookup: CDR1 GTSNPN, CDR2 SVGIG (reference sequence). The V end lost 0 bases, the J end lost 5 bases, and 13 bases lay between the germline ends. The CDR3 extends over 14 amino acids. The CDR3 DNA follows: TGTGCCTGGAGTGTAAAGCAGGGGCGGACTGAAGCTTTCTTT. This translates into CAWSVKQGRTEAFF.

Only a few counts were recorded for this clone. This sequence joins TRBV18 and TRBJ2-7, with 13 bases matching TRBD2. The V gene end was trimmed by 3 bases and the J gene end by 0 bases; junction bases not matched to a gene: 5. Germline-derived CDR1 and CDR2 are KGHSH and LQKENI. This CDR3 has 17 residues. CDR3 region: CASSPGTSGVSSYEQYF. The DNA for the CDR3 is TGTGCCAGCTCACCCGGGACTAGCGGGGTTAGCTCCTACGAGCAGTACTTC.

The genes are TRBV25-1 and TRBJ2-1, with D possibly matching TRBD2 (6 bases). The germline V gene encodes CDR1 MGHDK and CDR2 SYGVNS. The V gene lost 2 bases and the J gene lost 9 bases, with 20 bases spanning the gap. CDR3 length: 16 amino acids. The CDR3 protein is CASSELGRDKYSEQFF. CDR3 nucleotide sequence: TGTGCCAGCAGTGAACTTGGGCGGGATAAGTATAGTGAGCAGTTCTTC.

Here the CDR3 DNA reads TGTGCCAGCAGCTCCGGGCCCACCTACGAGCAGTACTTC. Translation: CASSSGPTYEQYF. The chain carries TRBV7-6 and TRBJ2-7, with unresolved D. This CDR3 comprises 13 residues. The V gene lost 4 bases and the J gene lost 2 bases, with 9 bases spanning the gap. Germline V gene sequence: CDR1 SGHVS, CDR2 FNYEAQ.

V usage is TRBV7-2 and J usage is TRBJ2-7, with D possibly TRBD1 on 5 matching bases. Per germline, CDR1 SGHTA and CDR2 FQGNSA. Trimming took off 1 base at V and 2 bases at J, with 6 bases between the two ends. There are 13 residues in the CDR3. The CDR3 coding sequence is TGTGCCAGCAGCTTAGAGACAGCCTACGAGCAGTACTTC. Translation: CASSLETAYEQYF.

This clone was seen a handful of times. The CDR3 nucleotides are TGTGCCTGGACCCTGATAGGGGGCACTGAAGCTTTCTTT. Its translation: CAWTLIGGTEAFF. The chain employs TRBV30 and TRBJ1-1, with D maybe TRBD1 (6 bases). V lost 4 bases to trimming and J lost 4 bases, with 13 bases between them. The CDR3 extends over 13 amino acids. From germline, CDR1 is GTSNPN and CDR2 SVGIG (reference sequence).

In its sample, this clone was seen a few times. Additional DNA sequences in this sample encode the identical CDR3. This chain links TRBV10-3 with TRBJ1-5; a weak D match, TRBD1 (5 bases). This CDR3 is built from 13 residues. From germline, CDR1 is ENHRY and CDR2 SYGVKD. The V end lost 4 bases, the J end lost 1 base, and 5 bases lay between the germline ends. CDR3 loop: CAISGQSNQPQHF. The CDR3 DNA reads TGTGCCATCAGTGGACAGAGCAATCAGCCCCAGCATTTT.

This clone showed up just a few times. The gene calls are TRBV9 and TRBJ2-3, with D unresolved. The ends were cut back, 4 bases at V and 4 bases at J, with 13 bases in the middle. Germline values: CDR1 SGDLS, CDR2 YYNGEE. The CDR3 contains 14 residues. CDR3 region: CASSLRIGSDTQYF. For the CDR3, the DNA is TGTGCCAGCAGCCTGCGAATCGGCTCAGATACGCAGTATTTT.

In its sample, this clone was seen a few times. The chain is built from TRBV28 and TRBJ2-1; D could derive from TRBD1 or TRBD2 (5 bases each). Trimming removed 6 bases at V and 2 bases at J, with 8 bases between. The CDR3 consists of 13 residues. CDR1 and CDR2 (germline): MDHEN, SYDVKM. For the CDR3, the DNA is TGTGCCAGCAGCGGGACGACCTACAATGAGCAGTTCTTC. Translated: CASSGTTYNEQFF.

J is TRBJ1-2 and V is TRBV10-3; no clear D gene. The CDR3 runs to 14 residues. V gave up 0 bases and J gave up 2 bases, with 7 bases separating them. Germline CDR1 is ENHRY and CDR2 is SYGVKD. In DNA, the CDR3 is TGTGCCATCAGTGAGTCATTAGGGAACTATGGCTACACCTTC. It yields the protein CAISESLGNYGYTF.

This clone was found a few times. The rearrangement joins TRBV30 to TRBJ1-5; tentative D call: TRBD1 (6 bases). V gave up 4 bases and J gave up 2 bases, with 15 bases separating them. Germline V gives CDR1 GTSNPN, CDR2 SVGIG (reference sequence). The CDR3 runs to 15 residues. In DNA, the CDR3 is TGTGCCTGGACGGCAGGGGCGCAGGGCAATCAGCCCCAGCATTTT. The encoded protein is CAWTAGAQGNQPQHF. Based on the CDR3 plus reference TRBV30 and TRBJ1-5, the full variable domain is SQTIHQWPATLVQPVGSPLSLECTVEGTSNPNLYWYRQAAGRGLQLLFYSVGIGQISSEVPQNLSASRPQDRQFILSSKKLLLSDSGFYLCAWTAGAQGNQPQHFGDGTRLSIL.

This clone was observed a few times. The CDR3 reads CSAPDRASTDTQYF. The CDR3 DNA reads as TGCAGCGCACCCGACAGGGCTAGCACAGATACGCAGTATTTT. The chain is built from TRBV29-1 and TRBJ2-3; the match to TRBD1 covers 7 bases. Germline CDR1 is SQVTM and CDR2 is ANQGSEA. The J segment lost 0 bases and the V segment lost 7 bases, leaving 7 bases of the junction unmatched. This CDR3 spans 14 amino acids.

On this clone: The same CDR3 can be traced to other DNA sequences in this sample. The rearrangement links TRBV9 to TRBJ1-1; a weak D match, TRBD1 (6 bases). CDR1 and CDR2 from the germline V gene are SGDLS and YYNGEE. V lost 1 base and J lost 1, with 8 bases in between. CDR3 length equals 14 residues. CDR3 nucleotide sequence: TGTGCCAGCAGCGTAACAGGGAAGAACACTGAAGCTTTCTTT. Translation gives CASSVTGKNTEAFF.

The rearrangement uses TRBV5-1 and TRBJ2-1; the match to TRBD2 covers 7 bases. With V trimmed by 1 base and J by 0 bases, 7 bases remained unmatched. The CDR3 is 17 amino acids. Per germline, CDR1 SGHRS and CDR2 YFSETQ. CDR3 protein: CASSLFGRTYSYNEQFF. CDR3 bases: TGCGCCAGCAGCTTGTTCGGGAGGACCTACTCCTACAATGAGCAGTTCTTC.

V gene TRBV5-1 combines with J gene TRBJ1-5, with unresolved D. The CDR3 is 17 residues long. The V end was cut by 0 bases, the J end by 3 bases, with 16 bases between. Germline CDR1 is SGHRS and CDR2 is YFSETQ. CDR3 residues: CASSLGPAGPFNQPQHF. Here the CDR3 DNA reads TGCGCCAGCAGCTTGGGGCCAGCCGGTCCTTTCAATCAGCCCCAGCATTTT.

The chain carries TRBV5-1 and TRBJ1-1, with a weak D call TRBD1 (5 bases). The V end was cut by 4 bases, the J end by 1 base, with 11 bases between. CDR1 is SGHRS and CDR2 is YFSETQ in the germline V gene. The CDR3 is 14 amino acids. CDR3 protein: CASSRDGENTEAFF. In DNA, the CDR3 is TGCGCCAGCAGCAGGGACGGAGAGAACACTGAAGCTTTCTTT.

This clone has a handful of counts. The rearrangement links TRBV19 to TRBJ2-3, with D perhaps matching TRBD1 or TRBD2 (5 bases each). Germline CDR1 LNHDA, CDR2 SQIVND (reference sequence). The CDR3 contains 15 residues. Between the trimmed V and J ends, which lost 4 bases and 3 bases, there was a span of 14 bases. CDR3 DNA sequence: TGTGCCAGTAGTACCTTGGGACCAGTTACAGATACGCAGTATTTT. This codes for CASSTLGPVTDTQYF.

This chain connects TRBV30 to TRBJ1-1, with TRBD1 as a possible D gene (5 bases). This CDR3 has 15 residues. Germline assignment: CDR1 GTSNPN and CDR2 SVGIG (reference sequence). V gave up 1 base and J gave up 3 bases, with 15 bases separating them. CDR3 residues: CAWSDWGATDTEAFF. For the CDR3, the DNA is TGTGCCTGGAGTGACTGGGGCGCGACTGACACTGAAGCTTTCTTT.

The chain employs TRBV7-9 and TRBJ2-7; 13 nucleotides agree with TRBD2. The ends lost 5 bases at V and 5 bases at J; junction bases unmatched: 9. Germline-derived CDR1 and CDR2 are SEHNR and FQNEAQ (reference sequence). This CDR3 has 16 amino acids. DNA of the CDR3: TGTGCCAGCAGCACGACCGGACTAGCGGGAGACGACGAGCAGTACTTC. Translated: CASSTTGLAGDDEQYF.